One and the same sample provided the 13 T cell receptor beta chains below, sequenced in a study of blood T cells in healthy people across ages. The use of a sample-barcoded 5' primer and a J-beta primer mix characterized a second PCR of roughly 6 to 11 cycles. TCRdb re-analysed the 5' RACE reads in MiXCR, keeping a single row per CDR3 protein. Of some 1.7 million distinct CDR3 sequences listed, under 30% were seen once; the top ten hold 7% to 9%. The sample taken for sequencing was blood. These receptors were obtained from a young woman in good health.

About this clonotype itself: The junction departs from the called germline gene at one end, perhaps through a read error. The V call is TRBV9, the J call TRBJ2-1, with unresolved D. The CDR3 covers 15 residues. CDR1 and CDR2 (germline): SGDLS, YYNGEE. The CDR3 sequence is CAGSPRVPDDNEQFF. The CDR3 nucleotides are TGTGCCGGCAGCCCCCGAGTCCCCGACGACAATGAGCAGTTCTTC.

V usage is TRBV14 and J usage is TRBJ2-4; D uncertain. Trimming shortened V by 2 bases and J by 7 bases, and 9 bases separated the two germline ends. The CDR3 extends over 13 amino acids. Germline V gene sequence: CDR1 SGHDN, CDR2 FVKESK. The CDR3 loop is CASSQPSRNIQYF. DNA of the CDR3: TGTGCCAGCAGCCAACCTTCCAGGAACATTCAGTACTTC.

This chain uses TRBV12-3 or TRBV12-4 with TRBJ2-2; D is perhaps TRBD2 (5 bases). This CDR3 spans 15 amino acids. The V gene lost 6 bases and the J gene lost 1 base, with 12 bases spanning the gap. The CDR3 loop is CASSEARGNTGELFF. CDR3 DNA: TGTGCCAGCAGCGAGGCTCGGGGGAACACCGGGGAGCTGTTTTTT.

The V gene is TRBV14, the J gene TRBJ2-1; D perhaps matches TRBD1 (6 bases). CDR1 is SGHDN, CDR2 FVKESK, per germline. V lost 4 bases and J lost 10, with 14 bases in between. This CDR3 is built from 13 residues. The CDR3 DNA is TGTGCCAGCAGCCGAGATTTGACAGGCGAGCAGTTCTTC. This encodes CASSRDLTGEQFF.

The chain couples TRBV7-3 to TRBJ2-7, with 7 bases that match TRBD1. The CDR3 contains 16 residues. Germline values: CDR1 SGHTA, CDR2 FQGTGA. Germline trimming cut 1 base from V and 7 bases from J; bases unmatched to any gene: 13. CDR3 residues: CASSLNPGTVYNEQYF. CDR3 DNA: TGTGCCAGCAGCTTAAACCCCGGGACAGTATACAATGAGCAGTACTTC. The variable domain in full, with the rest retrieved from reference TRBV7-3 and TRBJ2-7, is GAGVSQTPSNKVTEKGKYVELRCDPISGHTALYWYRQSLGQGPEFLIYFQGTGAADDSGLPNDRFFAVRPEGSVSTLKIQRTERGDSAVYLCASSLNPGTVYNEQYFGPGTRLTVT.

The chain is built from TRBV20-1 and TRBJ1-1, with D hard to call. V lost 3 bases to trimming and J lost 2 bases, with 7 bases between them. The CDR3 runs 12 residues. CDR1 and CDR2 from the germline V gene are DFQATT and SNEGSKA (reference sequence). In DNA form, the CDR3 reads TGCAGTGCTAGTGATGCTAACACTGAAGCTTTCTTT. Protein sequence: CSASDANTEAFF.

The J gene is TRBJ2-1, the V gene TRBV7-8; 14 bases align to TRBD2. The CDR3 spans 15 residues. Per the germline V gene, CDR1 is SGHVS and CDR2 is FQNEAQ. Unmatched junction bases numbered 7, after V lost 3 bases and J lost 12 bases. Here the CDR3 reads CASSLVGLAGVAQFF. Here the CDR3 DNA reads TGTGCCAGCAGCTTGGTGGGACTAGCGGGAGTTGCGCAGTTCTTC.

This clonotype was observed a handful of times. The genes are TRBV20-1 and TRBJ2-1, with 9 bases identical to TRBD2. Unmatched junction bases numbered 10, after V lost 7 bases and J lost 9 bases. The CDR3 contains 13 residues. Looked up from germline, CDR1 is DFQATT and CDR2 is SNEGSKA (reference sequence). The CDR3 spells CSVGASGISEQFF. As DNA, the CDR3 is TGCAGTGTGGGGGCTAGCGGGATCAGTGAGCAGTTCTTC.

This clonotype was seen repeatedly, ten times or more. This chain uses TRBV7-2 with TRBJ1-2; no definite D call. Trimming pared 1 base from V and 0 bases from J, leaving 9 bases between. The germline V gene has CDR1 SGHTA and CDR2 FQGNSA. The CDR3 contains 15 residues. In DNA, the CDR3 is TGTGCCAGCAGCTTAGGTGGCAACTCTAACTATGGCTACACCTTC. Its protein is CASSLGGNSNYGYTF. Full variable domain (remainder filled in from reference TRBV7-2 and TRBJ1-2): GAGVSQSPSNKVTEKGKDVELRCDPISGHTALYWYRQSLGQGLEFLIYFQGNSAPDKSGLPSDRFSAERTGGSVSTLTIQRTQQEDSAVYLCASSLGGNSNYGYTFGSGTRLTVV.

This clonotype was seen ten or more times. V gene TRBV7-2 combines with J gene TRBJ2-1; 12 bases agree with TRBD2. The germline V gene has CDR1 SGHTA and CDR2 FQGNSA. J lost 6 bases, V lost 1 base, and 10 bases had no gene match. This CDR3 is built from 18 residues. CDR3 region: CASSLEGTSGRYFNEQFF. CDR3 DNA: TGTGCCAGCAGCTTAGAAGGAACTAGCGGGAGGTACTTCAATGAGCAGTTCTTC.

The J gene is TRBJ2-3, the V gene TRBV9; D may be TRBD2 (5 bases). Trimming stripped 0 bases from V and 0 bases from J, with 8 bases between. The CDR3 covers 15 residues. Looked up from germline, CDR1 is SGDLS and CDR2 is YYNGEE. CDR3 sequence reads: CASSVVGGSTDTQYF. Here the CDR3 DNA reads TGTGCCAGCAGCGTAGTTGGAGGAAGCACAGATACGCAGTATTTT.

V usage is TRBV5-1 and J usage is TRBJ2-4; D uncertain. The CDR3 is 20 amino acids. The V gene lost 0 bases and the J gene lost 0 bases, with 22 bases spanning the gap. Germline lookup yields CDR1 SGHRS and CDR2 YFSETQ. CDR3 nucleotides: TGCGCCAGCAGCTTGGCCCCCCTATCGGGCTCAGATCTAGCCAAAAACATTCAGTACTTC. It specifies CASSLAPLSGSDLAKNIQYF.

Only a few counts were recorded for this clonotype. CDR3 DNA sequence: TGCGCCAGCAGCGGGGACAGGGGGACCGCGAACACTGAAGCTTTCTTT. Amino acid sequence: CASSGDRGTANTEAFF. J is TRBJ1-1 and V is TRBV5-1; 11 bases agree with TRBD1. The CDR3 is 16 residues long. CDR1 is SGHRS, CDR2 YFSETQ, per germline. J lost 1 base, V lost 4 bases, and 6 bases had no gene match.